These T cell receptor beta chains were read from a single sample in a study of cytomegalovirus exposure and HLA in healthy donors. TCRdb's copy holds only in-frame clones and misses some; the assay was immunoSEQ multiplex PCR. The data show 130,000 or so clones, approximately 84% seen once. The sequencing input was PBMCs. The source is a middle-aged woman in good health and CMV-seronegative. The CDR3 runs from the conserved cysteine through the conserved F or W. D genes are given only for firm matches. Clone size is given for some rows only: seen once, a few or many times, or a class if the clone is expanded.

d_gene,abundance,v_gene,j_gene,CDR3nt,CDR3aa
TRBD2,-,TRBV9,TRBJ2-1,TGTGCCAGCAGGCCAGCGGGAGCGCTTTACAATGAGCAGTTCTTC,CASRPAGALYNEQFF
TRBD1,-,TRBV20-1,TRBJ2-7,TGCAGTGCCCGGGACAGACGCGAGCAGTACTTC,CSARDRREQYF
-,few,TRBV7-6,TRBJ2-2,TGTGCCAGCAGCTTACTCTCAGGGGCTGGGGCCAACACCGGGGAGCTGTTTTTT,CASSLLSGAGANTGELFF
-,-,TRBV6-1,TRBJ2-5,TGTGCCAGCAGGGTACGACAGGAAGAGACCCAGTACTTC,CASRVRQEETQYF
-,-,TRBV15,TRBJ2-7,TGTGCCACCAGCAGCGTTGACTCCGCGAGTCGCGTACGGTTAGACGAGCAGTACTTC,CATSSVDSASRVRLDEQYF
TRBD1,-,TRBV7-8,TRBJ1-5,TGTGCCAGCAGCCTCGGGACAGGGGGCAGGGGTGCCCAGCATTTT,CASSLGTGGRGAQHF
TRBD1,-,TRBV11-2,TRBJ2-7,TGTGCCAGCAGCTCAGACCGGACAGGGTTCTCCTACGAGCAGTACTTC,CASSSDRTGFSYEQYF
TRBD2,-,TRBV28,TRBJ2-5,TGTGCCAGCAGTCCCAGGGAGGGGCAAGAGACCCAGTACTTC,CASSPREGQETQYF
-,-,TRBV7-5,TRBJ1-1,TGTGCCAGAAGCTTAACAGGGGAGACGGAAGCTTTCTTT,CARSLTGETEAFF
-,-,TRBV5-6,TRBJ2-7,TGTGCCAGCAGCTTGTCCATCAGGCAAAGCTCCTACGAGCAGTACTTC,CASSLSIRQSSYEQYF
TRBD1,-,TRBV18,TRBJ2-3,TGTGCCAGCTCCTTGGGACAGGGGGCGGCAGATACGCAGTATTTT,CASSLGQGAADTQYF
TRBD2,-,TRBV7-6,TRBJ2-7,TGTGCCAGCAGCACGGGACTAGCGGGAGGCTACGAGCAGTACTTC,CASSTGLAGGYEQYF
-,once,TRBV9,TRBJ1-1,TGTGCCAGCAGCGTAGTTGGGCGGGGTGAAATGAACACTGAAGCTTTCTTT,CASSVVGRGEMNTEAFF
TRBD2,once,TRBV4-2,TRBJ2-1,TGTGCCAGCAGCCAAGATTCGGCTAGCGGGGTGCTTGAGCAGTTCTTC,CASSQDSASGVLEQFF
-,-,TRBV5-4,TRBJ2-1,TGTGCCAGCAGCTTGGTCAGGGGGCGGGGGAACGATGAGCAGTTCTTC,CASSLVRGRGNDEQFF
TRBD1,-,TRBV7-2,TRBJ2-7,TGTGCCAGCAGCAAAACCGGGACAGCCGCCTACGAGCAGTACTTC,CASSKTGTAAYEQYF
TRBD1,few,TRBV5-1,TRBJ1-4,TGCGCCAGCAGCGGGGGGACAGGCCTGGGCCCTCATGAAAAACTGTTTTTT,CASSGGTGLGPHEKLFF
TRBD1,-,TRBV7-2,TRBJ2-2,TGTGCCAGCAGCCTCCGGGACAGACATACCGGGGAGCTGTTTTTT,CASSLRDRHTGELFF
-,-,TRBV28,TRBJ1-1,TGTGCCAGCAGTTCAGGGCCCACTGAAGCTTTCTTT,CASSSGPTEAFF
-,-,TRBV11-2,TRBJ2-3,TGTGCCAGCATACCGGGGACTCTAGACACAGATACGCAGTATTTT,CASIPGTLDTDTQYF
-,-,TRBV7-2,TRBJ1-3,TGTGCCAGCAGCTGGACAGTTTTAAACACCATATATTTT,CASSWTVLNTIYF
-,-,TRBV27,TRBJ2-1,TGTGCCAGCAGTCGAGGGCCCTATGAGCAGTTCTTC,CASSRGPYEQFF
TRBD1,once,TRBV6-5,TRBJ1-4,TGTGCCAGCAGTTACTCGATACAGGGGGCCTTGCTGTTTTTT,CASSYSIQGALLFF
-,few,TRBV6-5,TRBJ2-7,TGTGCCAGCAGTTACTCGGGGCAGGGCTACGAGCAGTACTTC,CASSYSGQGYEQYF
TRBD2,-,TRBV30,TRBJ2-1,TGTGCCTGGGCGGGACTAGCAGACAATGAGCAGTTCTTC,CAWAGLADNEQFF
-,-,TRBV4-3,TRBJ1-2,TGCGCCAGCAGCCAAGATCAGGAAGCTAACTATGGCTACACCTTC,CASSQDQEANYGYTF
TRBD1,-,TRBV7-9,TRBJ1-6,TGTGCCAGCACCTCAAACGGACAGGGATATAATTCACCCCTCCACTTT,CASTSNGQGYNSPLHF
TRBD1,few,TRBV5-4,TRBJ2-3,TGTGCCAGCAGCCCCCCCGAAAGGGGGCATACGCAGTATTTT,CASSPPERGHTQYF
TRBD2,once,TRBV7-2,TRBJ2-7,TGTGCCAGCAGCTCCCTCCAGATTGCGGGAGGGCCCCTGGAGCAGTACTTC,CASSSLQIAGGPLEQYF
-,-,TRBV6-5,TRBJ2-7,TGTGCCAGCAGTTACTCGGCCGGGGGACGGTTCGAGCAGTACTTC,CASSYSAGGRFEQYF
-,-,TRBV25-1,TRBJ2-7,TGTGCCAGCAGCCCCAAGGGGGGGAACTACGAGCAGTACTTC,CASSPKGGNYEQYF
-,-,TRBV11-2,TRBJ2-5,TGTGCCAGCAGCTTAGCAGTTGAGACCCAGTACTTC,CASSLAVETQYF
-,-,TRBV20-1,TRBJ1-2,TGCAGTGTACAGGAGAACTATGGCTACACCTTC,CSVQENYGYTF
-,-,TRBV7-9,TRBJ1-4,TGTGCCAGCAGCAGAAGTCCCTCTGGGGGCGAAAAACTGTTTTTT,CASSRSPSGGEKLFF
TRBD2,-,TRBV19,TRBJ2-7,TGTGCCAGTTCTTTAGGACTAGCGGGAAAACAGTACTTC,CASSLGLAGKQYF
-,-,TRBV28,TRBJ1-5,TGTGCCAGCAGTCCTGGGAACCAGGGGTTTAGCAATCAGCCCCAGCATTTT,CASSPGNQGFSNQPQHF
TRBD1,-,TRBV9,TRBJ2-1,TGTGCCAGCAGCGAGCGGACAGGGCACTACAATGAGCAGTTCTTC,CASSERTGHYNEQFF
TRBD2,-,TRBV9,TRBJ2-5,TGTGCCAGCAGCGTAGCTTCGACTAGCGGGTTTCAAGAGACCCAGTACTTC,CASSVASTSGFQETQYF
TRBD1,-,TRBV7-3,TRBJ1-4,TGTGCCAGCAGACTGGGAACAGGGGACGATGAAAAACTGTTTTTT,CASRLGTGDDEKLFF